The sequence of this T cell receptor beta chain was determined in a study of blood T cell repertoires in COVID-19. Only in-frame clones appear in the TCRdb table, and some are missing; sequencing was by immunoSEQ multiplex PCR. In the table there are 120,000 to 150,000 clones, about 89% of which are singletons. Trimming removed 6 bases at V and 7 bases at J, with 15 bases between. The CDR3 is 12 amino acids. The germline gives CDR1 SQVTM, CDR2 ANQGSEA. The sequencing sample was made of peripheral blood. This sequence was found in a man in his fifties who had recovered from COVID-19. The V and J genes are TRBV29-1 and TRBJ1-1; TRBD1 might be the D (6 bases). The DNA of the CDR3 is TGCAGCGTCGCTCGTGGGGGCATTGAAGCTTTCTTT. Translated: CSVARGGIEAFF. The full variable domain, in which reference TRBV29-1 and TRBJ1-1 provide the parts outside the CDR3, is SAVISQKPSRDICQRGTSLTIQCQVDSQVTMMFWYRQQPGQSLTLIATANQGSEATYESGFVIDKFPISRPNLTFSTLTVSNMSPEDSSIYLCSVARGGIEAFFGQGTRLTVV.